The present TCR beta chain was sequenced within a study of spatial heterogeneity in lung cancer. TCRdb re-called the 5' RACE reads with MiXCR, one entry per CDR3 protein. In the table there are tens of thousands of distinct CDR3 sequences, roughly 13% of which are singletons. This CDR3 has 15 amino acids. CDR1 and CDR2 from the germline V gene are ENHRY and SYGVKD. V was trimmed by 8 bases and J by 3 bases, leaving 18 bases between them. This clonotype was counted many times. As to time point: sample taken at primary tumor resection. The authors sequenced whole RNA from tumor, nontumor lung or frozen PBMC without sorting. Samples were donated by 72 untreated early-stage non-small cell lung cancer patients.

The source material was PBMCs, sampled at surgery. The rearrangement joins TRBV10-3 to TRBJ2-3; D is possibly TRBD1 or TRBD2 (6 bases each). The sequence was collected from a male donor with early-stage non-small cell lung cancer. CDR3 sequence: CAIRIGGGPTDTQYF. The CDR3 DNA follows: TGTGCCATCCGGATTGGAGGGGGACCTACAGATACGCAGTATTTT.